The rows below give T cell receptor beta chains drawn from one sample of a study of OX40 agonist ivuxolimab in advanced cancers. TCRdb's copy holds only in-frame clones and misses some; the assay was immunoSEQ multiplex PCR. The sample lists 70,000 or so clones, 75% to 90% occurring once. The specimen was CD4+ or CD8+ T cells sorted from blood, collected in a trial of the OX40 agonist ivuxolimab. The receptors stem from an adult with an advanced solid tumor such as melanoma, head and neck, liver or kidney cancer. CDR3s include the opening cysteine and the closing phenylalanine or tryptophan. The D gene is left open where the match is weak. Clone size appears in some rows only: once, few, many, or a class for an expanded clone.

few	TRBV9	TRBD1	TRBJ2-1	TGTGCCAGCAGCCGACAGGGGACATATGAGCAGTTCTTC	CASSRQGTYEQFF
NA	TRBV7-8	TRBD1	TRBJ2-1	TGTGCCAGCAGCTTAAACAGGGGGCATAATGAGCAGTTCTTC	CASSLNRGHNEQFF
NA	TRBV5-1	NA	TRBJ1-1	TGCGCCAGCAGCTTGGAAGGAACAGATATGAACACTGAAGCTTTCTTT	CASSLEGTDMNTEAFF
NA	TRBV19	TRBD2	TRBJ2-7	TGTGCCAGTAGCACGCAAACTAGCGGGAGGTACGAGCAGTACTTC	CASSTQTSGRYEQYF
NA	TRBV5-4	NA	TRBJ1-1	TGTGCCAGCAGCCCAAATCCGGGGGGCAGGGAAGCTTTCTTT	CASSPNPGGREAFF
once	TRBV19	TRBD1	TRBJ1-1	TGTGCCAGTAGTATCAGCGGACAGGGGGTGAACACTGAAGCTTTCTTT	CASSISGQGVNTEAFF
once	TRBV10-3	TRBD1	TRBJ1-2	TGTGCCATCAACCCGGGACAGGACTATGGCTACACCTTC	CAINPGQDYGYTF
once	TRBV15	NA	TRBJ1-5	TGTGCCACCAGCCCCCTGGGGGCCGATCAGCCCCAGCATTTT	CATSPLGADQPQHF
NA	TRBV7-3	TRBD2	TRBJ2-2	TGTGCCAGCAGCTTAACCCCAAGGACTAGCGGGAGAGGGGAGCTGTTTTTT	CASSLTPRTSGRGELFF
NA	TRBV19	NA	TRBJ2-6	TGTGCCAGTACTGAGTCTGGGGCCAACGTCCTGACTTTC	CASTESGANVLTF
NA	TRBV19	NA	TRBJ2-7	TGTGCCAGTAGTCCCCAGGGTTTGGACGAGCAGTACTTC	CASSPQGLDEQYF
NA	TRBV7-2	NA	TRBJ2-5	TGTGCCAGCAGCTCTCCAGCCGGTGGCGACCAAGAGACCCAGTACTTC	CASSSPAGGDQETQYF
NA	TRBV19	NA	TRBJ2-1	TGTGCCAGTAGTATGTTGAGGGGGACAATGGATGAGCAGTTCTTC	CASSMLRGTMDEQFF
NA	TRBV29-1	TRBD1	TRBJ1-2	TGCAGCGTCTCAGGACAGGGCCTTACTAACTATGGCTACACCTTC	CSVSGQGLTNYGYTF
once	TRBV19	NA	TRBJ2-2	TGTGCCAGTAGTCGAGGAGGGGGAGGTAGCGGGAACACCGGGGAGCTGTTTTTT	CASSRGGGGSGNTGELFF
NA	TRBV11-2	NA	TRBJ2-3	TGTGCCAGCAGCTTACCGGCGGGGGCCACAGATACGCAGTATTTT	CASSLPAGATDTQYF
NA	TRBV18	TRBD1	TRBJ2-3	TGTGCCAGCTCACGGGACAGGACTCCTTCAGATACGCAGTATTTT	CASSRDRTPSDTQYF
NA	TRBV23-1	NA	TRBJ1-1	TGCGCCAGCCCGTCTGTTGGGGGCACTGAAGCTTTCTTT	CASPSVGGTEAFF
NA	TRBV7-9	TRBD1	TRBJ1-2	TGTGCCAGCAGCCCACGGGACAGGACTAACTATGGCTACACCTTC	CASSPRDRTNYGYTF
few	TRBV5-1	TRBD1	TRBJ1-2	TGCGCCAGCAGCACGGGGACAGGGGGCTCTAATGGCTACACCTTC	CASSTGTGGSNGYTF
NA	TRBV19	TRBD2	TRBJ2-1	TGTGCCAGTAGACCCGCCCTAGCGGCTGACAATGAGCAGTTCTTC	CASRPALAADNEQFF